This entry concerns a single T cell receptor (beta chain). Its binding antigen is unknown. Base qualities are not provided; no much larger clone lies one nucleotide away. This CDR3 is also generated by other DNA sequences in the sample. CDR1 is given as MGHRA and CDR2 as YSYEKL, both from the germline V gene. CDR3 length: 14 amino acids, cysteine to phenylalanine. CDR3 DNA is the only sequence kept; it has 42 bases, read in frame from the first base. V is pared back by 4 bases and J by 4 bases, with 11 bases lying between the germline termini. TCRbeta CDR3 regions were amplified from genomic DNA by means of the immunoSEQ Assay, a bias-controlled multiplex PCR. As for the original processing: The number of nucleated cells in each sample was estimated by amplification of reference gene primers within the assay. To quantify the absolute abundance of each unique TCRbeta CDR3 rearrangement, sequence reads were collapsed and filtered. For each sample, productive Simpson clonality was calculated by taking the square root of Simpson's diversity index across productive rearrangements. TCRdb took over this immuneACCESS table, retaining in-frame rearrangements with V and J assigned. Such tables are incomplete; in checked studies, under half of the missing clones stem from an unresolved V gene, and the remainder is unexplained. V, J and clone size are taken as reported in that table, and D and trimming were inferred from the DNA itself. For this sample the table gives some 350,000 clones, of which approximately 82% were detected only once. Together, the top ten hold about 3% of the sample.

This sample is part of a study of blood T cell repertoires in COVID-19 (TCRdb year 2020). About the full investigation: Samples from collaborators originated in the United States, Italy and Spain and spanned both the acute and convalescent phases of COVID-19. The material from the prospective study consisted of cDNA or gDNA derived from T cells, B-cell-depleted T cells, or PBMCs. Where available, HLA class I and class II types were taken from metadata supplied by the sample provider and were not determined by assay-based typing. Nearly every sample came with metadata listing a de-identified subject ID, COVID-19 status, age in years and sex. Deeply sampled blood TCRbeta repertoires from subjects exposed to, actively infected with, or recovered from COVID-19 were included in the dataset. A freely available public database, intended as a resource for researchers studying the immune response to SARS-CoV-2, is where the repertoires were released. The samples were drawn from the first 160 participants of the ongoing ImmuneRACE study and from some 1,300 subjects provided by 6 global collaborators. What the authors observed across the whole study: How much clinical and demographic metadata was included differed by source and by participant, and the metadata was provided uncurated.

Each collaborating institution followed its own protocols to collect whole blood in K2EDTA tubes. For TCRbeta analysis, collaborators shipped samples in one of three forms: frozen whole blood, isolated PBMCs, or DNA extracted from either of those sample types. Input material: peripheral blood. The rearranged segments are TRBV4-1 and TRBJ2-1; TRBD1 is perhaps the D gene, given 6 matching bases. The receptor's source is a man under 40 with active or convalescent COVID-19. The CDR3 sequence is CASSPRGSYNEQFF. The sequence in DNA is TGCGCCAGCAGCCCAAGGGGGTCGTACAATGAGCAGTTCTTC.